The entry below describes one TCR beta chain. This sample also contains other DNA sequences that code for the same CDR3. The source of the sample is a study of shared clonotypes between healthy human individuals. Some clones are missing from TCRdb's copy, which holds only in-frame ones; the method was immunoSEQ multiplex PCR. The table includes about 640,000 clones, 60% to 80% detected once. CDR3 length equals 13 residues. Germline V lookup: CDR1 SGHTA, CDR2 FQGNSA. Deletions cut 4 bases from V and 3 bases from J, with 9 bases between. This chain uses TRBV7-2 with TRBJ1-1, with D possibly TRBD1 on 5 matching bases. This receptor was taken from a woman aged 30 to 39 in good health. Source material: memory CD4+ T cells sorted from blood. Subset: CD45RA-negative fraction. The CDR3 loop is CASSWQGYTEAFF. The CDR3 coding sequence is TGTGCCAGCAGCTGGCAGGGATACACTGAAGCTTTCTTT.